This T cell receptor (beta chain) appears in the sequencing data of a study of T cell clusters in autoimmune cytopenias. One tube held mixed TRB-A and TRB-B primer pools for touch-down PCR. TCRdb processed the multiplex PCR reads again and assigns one entry to each CDR3 protein, with no DNA. The sample's table shows 7,000 to 7,500 distinct CDR3 sequences. Study outcomes and limitations: No cluster-lack signature appeared between secondary cytopenia and chronic lymphocytic leukemia patients, apparently due to lymphoma masking.

A note on this clonotype: Its antigen is not identified.

Roughly 38,000 genome equivalents of blood DNA were amplified for TRB. CDR1 is MRHNA and CDR2 is SNTAGT in the germline V gene. The CDR3 sequence is 13 residues long. The sample was also reused in another study, on T cell repertoires in aging, cancer and after chemotherapy. That source reports: In healthy donors, age-related TCR diversity loss mainly reflected lost richness. Across the chemotherapy interval, each cancer cohort showed higher median generation probability, suggesting thymic rebound.

V is TRBV6-4 and J is TRBJ2-1. The TCR was taken from a human donor in good health. The sequenced sample was peripheral blood. CDR3 sequence reads: CASSQVFRSEQFF.